These 26 T cell receptor beta chains were all obtained from the same sample, sequenced in a study of blood T cell repertoires in COVID-19. TCRdb's table, derived via immunoSEQ multiplex PCR, lists solely in-frame clones and lacks some. The table has approximately 300,000 clones, roughly four fifths seen once; the top ten hold approximately 14%. The sequenced sample consisted of peripheral blood. The receptors derive from a person between 65 and 80 years old with COVID-19, enrolled during active disease.

The rearrangement uses TRBV5-1 and TRBJ2-7; 8 positions match TRBD1. CDR3 length: 13 amino acids. V trimming: 5 bases; J trimming: 0 bases; junction bases outside the gene matches: 1. Germline CDR1 is SGHRS and CDR2 is YFSETQ. The DNA of the CDR3 is TGCGCCAGCAGGGGACAGGCCTCCTACGAGCAGTACTTC. Protein sequence: CASRGQASYEQYF.

This clone occurred once. The chain uses TRBV11-2 and TRBJ2-1; a possible D gene is TRBD1 (5 bases). Germline V gives CDR1 SGHAT, CDR2 FQNNGV. The CDR3 contains 14 residues. V lost 4 bases, J lost 4 bases, and 11 bases lay in between. CDR3 DNA: TGTGCCAGCAGCTCCAGCAGGGAATACAATGAGCAGTTCTTC. Encoded protein: CASSSSREYNEQFF. Using reference TRBV11-2 and TRBJ2-1 for the parts outside the CDR3, the full variable domain is EAGVAQSPRYKIIEKRQSVAFWCNPISGHATLYWYQQILGQGPKLLIQFQNNGVVDDSQLPKDRFSAERLKGVDSTLKIQPAKLEDSAVYLCASSSSREYNEQFFGPGTRLTVL.

This clone was seen only once. V gene TRBV10-2 combines with J gene TRBJ2-5; D uncertain. V lost 4 bases and J lost 5, with 17 bases in between. CDR1 is WSHSY, CDR2 SAAADI, per germline. CDR3 length: 15 residues. CDR3 DNA: TGCGCCAGCAGTGCCTCAACGGTCCCCCTGGAGACCCAGTACTTC. Translated: CASSASTVPLETQYF.

Comments on this clone: This CDR3 is also generated by other DNA sequences in the sample. This sequence joins TRBV3-1 (or the pseudogene TRBV3-2) and TRBJ2-1, with a possible D match to TRBD1 (6 bases). Germline-derived CDR1 and CDR2 are LGHDT and YNNKEL (reference sequence). V was pared by 8 bases and J by 4 bases, with 18 bases between. The CDR3 runs to 15 residues. The CDR3 sequence: CASGRPQGPYNEQFF. CDR3 in DNA: TGTGCCAGCGGGCGGCCACAGGGTCCTTACAATGAGCAGTTCTTC.

This clone has just one count. The V and J genes are TRBV7-9 and TRBJ2-1; 12 nucleotides align to TRBD2. The junction had 4 bases not matched to a gene; V was cut back by 2 bases and J by 5 bases. The CDR3 is made up of 16 amino acids. The germline V gene encodes CDR1 SEHNR and CDR2 FQNEAQ (reference sequence). The CDR3 nucleotides are TGTGCCAGCAGCTTATATCGACTAGCGGGAGACAATGAGCAGTTCTTC. Its translation is CASSLYRLAGDNEQFF.

The chain combines TRBV4-1 with TRBJ1-1; D unresolved. Looked up from germline, CDR1 is MGHRA and CDR2 is YSYEKL. This CDR3 region has 14 residues. V was clipped by 2 bases and J by 7 bases, with 14 bases between them. The CDR3 loop is CASSQQERSGEAFF. CDR3 sequence (DNA): TGCGCCAGCAGCCAACAGGAAAGATCAGGTGAAGCTTTCTTT.

This chain links TRBV5-1 with TRBJ1-5; D uncertain. Germline V gene sequence: CDR1 SGHRS, CDR2 YFSETQ. The CDR3 sequence is 14 residues long. V was clipped by 0 bases and J by 3 bases, with 7 bases between them. CDR3: CASSLGGDNQPQHF. In DNA form, the CDR3 reads TGCGCCAGCAGCTTGGGAGGAGACAATCAGCCCCAGCATTTT.

The chain combines TRBV19 with TRBJ2-5, with D perhaps TRBD1 (5 bases). The CDR3 is 14 amino acids. CDR1 is LNHDA and CDR2 is SQIVND in the germline V gene (reference sequence). Trimming removed 5 bases at V and 0 bases at J, with 10 bases between. The CDR3 region is CASSGQGDQETQYF. The CDR3 coding sequence is TGTGCCAGTAGTGGGCAGGGTGACCAAGAGACCCAGTACTTC.

The chain uses TRBV12-5 and TRBJ2-2, with D possibly being TRBD1 (6 bases). Germline CDR1 LGHNT, CDR2 FRNRAP. The CDR3 loop spans 14 amino acids. Trimming removed 6 bases from V and 4 bases from J, with 12 bases in between. The CDR3 nucleotides read TGTGCTAGTGGGCCGGGACATCTCACCGGGGAGCTGTTTTTT. Its translation is CASGPGHLTGELFF.

The count of this clone is one. CDR3 amino acids: CASSDRRGGGSYEQYF. Written as DNA, the CDR3 is TGTGCCAGCAGCGACCGCCGGGGCGGGGGTTCCTACGAGCAGTACTTC. The chain has TRBV21-1 and TRBJ2-7; TRBD2 is the table's D call and was not checked against the DNA. TRBV21-1 is a pseudogene segment. CDR3 size: 16 residues.

This clone was observed a handful of times. This chain connects TRBV19 to TRBJ2-5; 8 positions agree with TRBD2. The germline V gene encodes CDR1 LNHDA and CDR2 SQIVND (reference sequence). Losses at the gene ends were 2 bases for V and 2 bases for J; bases not matched to a gene: 7. The CDR3 consists of 16 residues. The CDR3 reads CASSIFRRGAQETQYF. As DNA, the CDR3 is TGTGCCAGTAGTATATTCAGGCGGGGGGCACAAGAGACCCAGTACTTC.

This chain joins TRBV3-1 (or the pseudogene TRBV3-2) and TRBJ1-2, with no clear D. The germline CDR1 and CDR2 sequences are LGHDT and YNNKEL (reference sequence). V lost 5 bases and J 4 bases, leaving 14 bases between the germline ends. The CDR3 loop spans 14 amino acids. CDR3 sequence: CASSARVGGYGYTF. CDR3 nucleotides: TGTGCCAGCAGCGCGAGGGTAGGAGGCTATGGCTACACCTTC.

J is TRBJ1-1 and V is TRBV28, with 10 bases fitting TRBD1. This CDR3 region has 15 residues. J gave up 6 bases and V 5 bases, and 9 bases lay outside the gene matches. Germline-derived CDR1 and CDR2 are MDHEN and SYDVKM. For the CDR3, the DNA is TGTGCCAGCAGTGCCTCCGGGACAGGGGTCTCTGAAGCTTTCTTT. This gives the protein CASSASGTGVSEAFF.

The chain carries TRBV6-5 and TRBJ1-1, with D possibly being TRBD1 (6 bases). The CDR3 extends over 14 amino acids. V gave up 5 bases and J gave up 1 base, with 11 bases separating them. Germline CDR1 MNHEY, CDR2 SVGAGI. The CDR3 DNA is TGTGCCAGCAGTAATGTCAGGGGGAACACTGAAGCTTTCTTT. It yields the protein CASSNVRGNTEAFF.

This rearrangement joins TRBV7-8 to TRBJ2-7; TRBD1 agrees at 10 bases. CDR3 length: 18 amino acids. The V and J ends lost 2 bases and 2 bases, in that order; junction bases with no gene match: 12. Germline V gene lookup returns CDR1 SGHVS and CDR2 FQNEAQ. In nucleotides, the CDR3 is TGTGCCAGCAGCTTAAACCCCCCCGGGGGACAGGGGCCCTACGAGCAGTACTTC. Translated, it gives CASSLNPPGGQGPYEQYF.

The J gene is TRBJ1-5, the V gene TRBV28; D is undetermined. Germline loops: CDR1 MDHEN, CDR2 SYDVKM. The length of the CDR3 is 15 residues. The V and J ends lost 3 bases and 5 bases respectively, with 14 bases between them. The CDR3 region has the DNA TGTGCCAGCAGTTTCACGATTACACTAGATCAGCCCCAGCATTTT. This gives the protein CASSFTITLDQPQHF.

This clone occurred once. The V call is TRBV3-1 (or the pseudogene TRBV3-2), the J call TRBJ2-7; 8 positions match TRBD2. Per germline, CDR1 LGHDT and CDR2 YNNKEL (reference sequence). The V and J ends lost 2 bases and 3 bases, in that order; junction bases with no gene match: 0. The CDR3 totals 13 residues. The CDR3 sequence: CASSQREGYEQYF. In nucleotides, the CDR3 is TGTGCCAGCAGCCAACGGGAGGGCTACGAGCAGTACTTC.

The gene calls are TRBV4-1 and TRBJ2-7; 8 bases agree with TRBD1. Trimming at V came to 3 bases and at J to 6 bases, leaving 4 bases not matched to a gene. Per the germline V gene, CDR1 is MGHRA and CDR2 is YSYEKL. The CDR3 sequence is 13 residues long. The DNA for the CDR3 is TGCGCCAGCAGCCAGGGGGACAGGCCCGAGCAGTACTTC. Translation: CASSQGDRPEQYF.

The CDR3 here is CAWALTGELFF. In DNA form, the CDR3 reads TGTGCCTGGGCCCTGACCGGGGAGCTGTTTTTT. The chain couples TRBV30 to TRBJ2-2; no firm D call. V lost 5 bases to trimming and J lost 5 bases, with 6 bases between them. Germline V gene lookup returns CDR1 GTSNPN and CDR2 SVGIG (reference sequence). The CDR3 is made up of 11 amino acids. Together with reference TRBV30 and TRBJ2-2, the CDR3 gives the full variable domain: SQTIHQWPATLVQPVGSPLSLECTVEGTSNPNLYWYRQAAGRGLQLLFYSVGIGQISSEVPQNLSASRPQDRQFILSSKKLLLSDSGFYLCAWALTGELFFGEGSRLTVL.

CDR3 sequence (DNA): TGTGCCAGCAGCCTCGGACAGGGAAACCAGCCCCAGCATTTT. Translation gives CASSLGQGNQPQHF. The V call is TRBV3-1 (or the pseudogene TRBV3-2), the J call TRBJ1-5; 8 bases fit TRBD1. Trimming cost V 4 bases and J 7 bases; bases outside gene matches: 6. The CDR3 loop spans 14 amino acids. Germline CDR1 reads LGHDT; CDR2 reads YNNKEL (reference sequence).

The chain joins TRBV6-2 or TRBV6-3 to TRBJ1-1, with D maybe TRBD1 (6 bases). V was shortened by 3 bases and J by 5 bases, with 13 bases between the two germline ends. Looked up from germline, CDR1 is MNHEY and CDR2 is SVGEGT. The CDR3 runs 14 residues. The chain's CDR3 is CASSYTGGRTEAFF. CDR3 bases: TGTGCCAGCAGTTATACGGGGGGCAGGACTGAAGCTTTCTTT.

This chain links TRBV2 with TRBJ2-3; TRBD1 agrees at 8 bases. V was clipped by 8 bases and J by 0 bases; unmatched bases: 4. CDR3 length equals 14 residues. From germline, CDR1 is SNHLY and CDR2 FYNNEI. The chain's CDR3 is CASPRDRSTDTQYF. CDR3 bases: TGTGCCAGCCCCCGGGACAGGAGCACAGATACGCAGTATTTT.

This chain connects TRBV9 to TRBJ2-1, with 9 bases identical to TRBD2. The CDR3 consists of 15 residues. Per germline, CDR1 SGDLS and CDR2 YYNGEE. V was pared by 0 bases and J by 8 bases, with 6 bases of the junction left unmatched. CDR3 nucleotide sequence: TGTGCCAGCAGCGTAGTAGCGGGAGTTTCGGATGAGCAGTTCTTC. This sequence encodes CASSVVAGVSDEQFF.

The V and J genes are TRBV6-6 and TRBJ2-1, with TRBD1 as a possible D gene (6 bases). The germline V gene encodes CDR1 MNHNY and CDR2 SVGAGI (reference sequence). Trimming took off 6 bases at V and 0 bases at J, with 15 bases between the two ends. CDR3 size: 16 residues. The CDR3 region is CASRNSADSSYNEQFF. CDR3 coding DNA: TGTGCCAGCAGGAACTCAGCGGACAGCTCCTACAATGAGCAGTTCTTC.

This clone has ten or more counts. This rearrangement joins TRBV9 to TRBJ2-3, with a weak D call TRBD2 (6 bases). The CDR3 has 13 amino acids. Trimming removed 3 bases at V and 4 bases at J, with 9 bases between. CDR1 is SGDLS and CDR2 is YYNGEE in the germline V gene. CDR3 region: CASSGSGPDTQYF. Written as DNA, the CDR3 is TGTGCCAGCAGCGGGAGCGGGCCAGATACGCAGTATTTT.

The chain is built from TRBV5-8 and TRBJ1-5; 7 nucleotides agree with TRBD1. The V gene's germline CDR1 is SGHTS and CDR2 YDEGEE. CDR3 length equals 16 residues. V trimming: 4 bases; J trimming: 1 base; junction bases outside the gene matches: 8. The CDR3 nucleotides are TGTGCCAGCAGCGGATCGACAGGGTTGAGCAATCAGCCCCAGCATTTT. Amino acids: CASSGSTGLSNQPQHF.